Detailed here is one T cell receptor (beta chain). It has no known antigen specificity. Base quality data are lacking; no much larger clone is found one base away. The record originates from a study of control samples from healthy donors and cancer patients (dated by TCRdb to about 2020). Sequences SGHDT (CDR1) and YYEEEE (CDR2) are obtained from the germline V gene. Measured from the cysteine to the phenylalanine, the CDR3 is 13 residues long. Only the CDR3 region is kept as DNA, spanning 39 bases read in frame from base 1. Trimming at the junction amounts to 2 bases on V and 4 bases on J, and the germline ends lie 9 bases apart. The receptor library was made with the immunoSEQ multiplex PCR assay. TCRdb carries this immuneACCESS record with in-frame sequences only. Its versions omit some clonotypes, under half of them owing to an unresolved V gene in the studies checked, with the rest unexplained. Present in this sample are over 150,000 clones, about 93% of which were seen just once. Jointly, the top ten make up roughly 1.6% of the sample.

This receptor was identified in a man younger than 35 in good health. Sequencing was done on a sample of blood. Recombination connected TRBV5-6 to TRBJ1-1; tentative D gene TRBD1, with 5 bases matching. CDR3 reads: CASSFDSFTEAFF. The bases read TGTGCCAGCAGCTTCGACAGCTTCACTGAAGCTTTCTTT.